Included here is one T cell receptor beta chain sequence, with context. The sample holds many counts of this clonotype. Its target antigen remains unknown. Base qualities were left out, and no much larger clone turns up one base away. This entry belongs to a study of T-cell reconstitution after alpha-beta-depleted transplantation in children listed by TCRdb under 2016. Notes on the research overall: T-cell immune reconstitution after TCRalphabeta/CD19-depleted allogeneic hematopoietic cell transplantation in children was quantitatively tracked in the study by means of TCR repertoire profiling.

Libraries came from PCR. The sequencing machine was an Illumina HiSeq 2500. To normalize quantification of the TCRbeta repertoire, the TCR libraries were built with molecular barcoding that relied on unique molecular identifiers. The public sequencing data were trimmed at Q25 with fastp and processed into clonotypes with MiXCR by TCRdb, which kept only in-frame beta chains. Every CDR3 protein is listed once, alongside the most common genes and DNA of its rows. In all, the sample holds approximately 250,000 distinct CDR3 sequences, and roughly a tenth of those were seen once. Less than 6% of the sample goes to the ten largest clones. Trimming leaves V shorter by 1 base and J shorter by 0 bases, with the junction holding 19 bases beyond the gene matches. CDR1 DFQATT and CDR2 SNEGSKA are derived from the germline V gene (reference sequence). There are 21 amino acids in the CDR3, from cysteine to phenylalanine inclusive. Only the CDR3 DNA stays, 63 bases, in frame from base 1.

This clonotype was sampled from a human donor who donated a stem cell graft to a child with SCID. Recombination linked TRBV20-1 to TRBJ2-2; 8 bases in between match TRBD1. Sample: PBMCs from the stem cell graft donor, taken from the stem cell graft. The CDR3 region has the sequence CSARGLPTGTGAYANTGELFF. The DNA is as follows: TGCAGTGCTAGAGGTCTTCCTACCGGGACAGGAGCCTACGCGAACACCGGGGAGCTGTTTTTT.